The sequence of this TCR beta chain was determined in a study of CD8 T cells in Susac syndrome (dated by TCRdb to the late 2010s). With respect to the entire study: Among the sequenced Susac syndrome patients, more than 5 had clinically active disease and 8 or 9 were in clinical remission. Whether CD8+ T cell activation and differentiation in Susac syndrome was antigen driven was tested using repertoire sequencing. At blood withdrawal, Susac syndrome patients were either therapy-naive, taking corticosteroids (in some cases with IVIg as well), or taking IVIg alone.

High-throughput TCR beta sequencing profiled peripheral blood CD8+ and CD4+ T cells from healthy donors, Susac syndrome patients and multiple sclerosis patients. Recently defined diagnostic criteria for definite or probable disease were met by the Susac syndrome patients. Bulk CD8+ and CD4+ T cells were purified magnetically by negative isolation, whereas CD8+ TEMRA cells were enriched by FACS. Blood was collected in EDTA tubes and processed within 24 hours, with PBMCs isolated through density gradient centrifugation. PBMCs intended for TCR sequencing were cryopreserved in liquid nitrogen and were subsequently thawed in a 37 degrees C water bath. Purity of sorted or isolated CD4+, CD8+ and CD8+ TEMRA cells was at least 90%. On this clonotype itself: No cognate antigen has been identified for it. No per-base quality is available; no much larger clone lies one base away.

Germline trimming amounts to 2 bases on V and 2 bases on J, with 8 as the count of junction bases outside the gene matches. Including the terminal cysteine and phenylalanine, the CDR3 comprises 17 residues. Only CDR3 DNA is held: 51 bases, read in frame from base 1. Via the germline V gene, CDR1 is KGHDR and CDR2 SFDVKD. RNA was extracted using the RNeasy kit, and about 0.5 to 1 microgram was reverse transcribed with random hexamers. The immunoSEQ multiplex PCR assay, covering 54 Vbeta and 13 Jbeta segments, was used to amplify TCR beta CDR3 regions. PCR amplification bias was corrected by using a synthetic template baseline for primer optimization and computational correction. The study's processing was this. Only productive sequences were kept, with reads annotated to V, D and J genes according to IMGT and analyzed in immunoSEQ Analyzer. Clonality was calculated as one minus the Shannon entropy normalized by log2 of the number of productive unique sequences. For each patient and control, public and private clones were evaluated among the 100 most prevalent clones. A clone was defined as Susac-specific if it was absent from the healthy and MS cohorts, from 1052 published viral clones and from other ImmuneACCESS disease sequences. Through fastp at Q25 and MiXCR, TCRdb rebuilt clones from the public reads, retaining in-frame beta chains. Here each entry gathers all rows of one CDR3 protein and keeps the most common genes and DNA. TCRdb's processing, not the study's, gives the V and J calls here. The sample profile shows 200,000 to 300,000 distinct CDR3 sequences; 95% to 97% of them were found once. Roughly 0.1% of the sample goes to the ten largest clones.

The paper's findings and limits, for the study overall: The CD4+ T cell repertoire of patients with Susac syndrome showed no detectable clonal expansion. The number of individuals in the TCR sequencing and HLA analysis was acknowledged as relatively small.

Recombination joined TRBV24-1 with TRBJ2-3; TRBD1 matches 8 bases in the middle. The receptor comes from a human donor with Susac syndrome. The sample taken for sequencing was CD4+ T cells from PBMCs. The nucleotide sequence is given as TGTGCCACCAGTGATTCTCCGCGGCAGGGGGCCACAGATACGCAGTATTTT. This encodes CATSDSPRQGATDTQYF.